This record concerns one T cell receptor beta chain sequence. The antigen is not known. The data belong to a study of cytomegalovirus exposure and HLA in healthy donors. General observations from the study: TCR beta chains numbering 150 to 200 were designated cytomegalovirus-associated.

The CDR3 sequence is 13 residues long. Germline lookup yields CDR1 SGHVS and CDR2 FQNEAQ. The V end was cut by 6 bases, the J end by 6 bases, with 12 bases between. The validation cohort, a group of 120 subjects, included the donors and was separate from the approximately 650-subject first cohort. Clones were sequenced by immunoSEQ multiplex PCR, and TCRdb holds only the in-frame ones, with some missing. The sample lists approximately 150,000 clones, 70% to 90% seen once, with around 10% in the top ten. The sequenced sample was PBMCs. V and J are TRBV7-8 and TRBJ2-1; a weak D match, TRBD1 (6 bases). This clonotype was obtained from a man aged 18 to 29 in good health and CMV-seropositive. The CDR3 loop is CASRPNRANEQFF. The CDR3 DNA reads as TGTGCCAGCAGACCCAACAGGGCCAATGAGCAGTTCTTC.